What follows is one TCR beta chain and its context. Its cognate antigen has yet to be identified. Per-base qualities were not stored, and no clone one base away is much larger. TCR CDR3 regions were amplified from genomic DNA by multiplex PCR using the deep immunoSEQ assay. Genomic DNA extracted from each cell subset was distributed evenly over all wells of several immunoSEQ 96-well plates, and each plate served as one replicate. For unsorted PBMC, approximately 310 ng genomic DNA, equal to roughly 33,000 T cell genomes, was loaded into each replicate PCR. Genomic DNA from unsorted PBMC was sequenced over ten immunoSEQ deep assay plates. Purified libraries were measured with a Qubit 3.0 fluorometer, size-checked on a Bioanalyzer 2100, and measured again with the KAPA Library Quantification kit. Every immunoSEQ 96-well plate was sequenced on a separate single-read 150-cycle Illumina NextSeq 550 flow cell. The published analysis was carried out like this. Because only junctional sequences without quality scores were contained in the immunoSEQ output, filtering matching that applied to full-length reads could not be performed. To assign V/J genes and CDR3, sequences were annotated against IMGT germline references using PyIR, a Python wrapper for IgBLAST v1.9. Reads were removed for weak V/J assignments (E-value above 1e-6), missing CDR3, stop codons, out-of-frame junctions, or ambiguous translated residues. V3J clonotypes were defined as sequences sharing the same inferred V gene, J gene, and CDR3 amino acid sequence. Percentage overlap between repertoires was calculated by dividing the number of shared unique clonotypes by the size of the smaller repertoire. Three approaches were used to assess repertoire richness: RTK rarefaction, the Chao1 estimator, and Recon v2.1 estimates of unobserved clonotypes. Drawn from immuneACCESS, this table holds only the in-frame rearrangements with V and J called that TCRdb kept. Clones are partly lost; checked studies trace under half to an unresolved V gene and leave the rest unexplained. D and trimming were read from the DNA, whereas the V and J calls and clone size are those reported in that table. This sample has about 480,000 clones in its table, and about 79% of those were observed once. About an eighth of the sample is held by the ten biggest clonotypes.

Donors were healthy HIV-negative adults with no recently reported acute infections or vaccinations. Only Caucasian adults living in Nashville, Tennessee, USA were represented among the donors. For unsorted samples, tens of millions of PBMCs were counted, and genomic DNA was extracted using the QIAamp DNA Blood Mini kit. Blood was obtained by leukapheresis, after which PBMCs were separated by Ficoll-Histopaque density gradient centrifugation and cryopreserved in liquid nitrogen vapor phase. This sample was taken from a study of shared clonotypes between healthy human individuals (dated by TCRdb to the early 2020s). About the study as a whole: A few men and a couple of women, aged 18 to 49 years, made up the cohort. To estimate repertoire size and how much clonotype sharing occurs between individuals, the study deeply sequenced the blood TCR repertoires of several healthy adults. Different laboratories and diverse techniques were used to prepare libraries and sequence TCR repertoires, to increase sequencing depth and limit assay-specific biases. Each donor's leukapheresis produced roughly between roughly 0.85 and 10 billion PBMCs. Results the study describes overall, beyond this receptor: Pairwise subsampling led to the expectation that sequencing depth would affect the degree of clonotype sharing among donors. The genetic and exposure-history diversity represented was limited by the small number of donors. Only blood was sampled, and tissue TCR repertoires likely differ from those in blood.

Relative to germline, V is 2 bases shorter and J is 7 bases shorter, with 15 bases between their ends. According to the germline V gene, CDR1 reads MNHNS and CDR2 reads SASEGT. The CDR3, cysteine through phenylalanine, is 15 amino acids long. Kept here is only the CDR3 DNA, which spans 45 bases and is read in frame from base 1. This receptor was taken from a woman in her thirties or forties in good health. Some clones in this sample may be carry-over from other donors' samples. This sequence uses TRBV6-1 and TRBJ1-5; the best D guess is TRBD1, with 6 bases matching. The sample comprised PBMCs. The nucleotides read TGTGCCAGCAGTGAAATGGAACAGGGCGGCCAGCCCCAGCATTTT. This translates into CASSEMEQGGQPQHF.